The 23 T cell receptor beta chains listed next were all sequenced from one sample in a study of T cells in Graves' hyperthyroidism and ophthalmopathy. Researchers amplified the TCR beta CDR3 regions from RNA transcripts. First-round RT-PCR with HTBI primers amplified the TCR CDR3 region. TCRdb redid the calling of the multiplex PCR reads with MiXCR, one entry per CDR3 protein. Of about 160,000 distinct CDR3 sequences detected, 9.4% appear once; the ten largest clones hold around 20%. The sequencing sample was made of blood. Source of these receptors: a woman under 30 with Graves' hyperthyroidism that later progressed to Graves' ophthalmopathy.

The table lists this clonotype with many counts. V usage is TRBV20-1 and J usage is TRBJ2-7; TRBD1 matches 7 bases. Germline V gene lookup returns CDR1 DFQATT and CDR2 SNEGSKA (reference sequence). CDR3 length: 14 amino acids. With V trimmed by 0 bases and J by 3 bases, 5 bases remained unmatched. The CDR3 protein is CSARDPDRVYEQYF. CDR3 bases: TGCAGTGCTAGAGATCCCGACAGGGTCTACGAGCAGTACTTC.

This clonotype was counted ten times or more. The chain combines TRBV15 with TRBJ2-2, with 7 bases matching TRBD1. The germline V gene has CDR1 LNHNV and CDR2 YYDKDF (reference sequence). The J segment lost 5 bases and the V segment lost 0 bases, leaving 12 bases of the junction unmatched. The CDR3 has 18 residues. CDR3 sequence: CATSRDIGTEALTGELFF. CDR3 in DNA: TGTGCCACCAGCAGAGATATTGGGACAGAGGCCTTAACCGGGGAGCTGTTTTTT.

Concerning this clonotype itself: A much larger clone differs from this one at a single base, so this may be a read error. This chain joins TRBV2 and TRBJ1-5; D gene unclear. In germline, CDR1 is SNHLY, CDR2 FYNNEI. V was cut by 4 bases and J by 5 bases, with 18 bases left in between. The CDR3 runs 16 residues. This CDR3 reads CASSGGRRVFYQPQHF. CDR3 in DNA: TGTGCCAGCAGTGGGGGTAGAAGGGTTTTTTATCAGCCCCAGCATTTT.

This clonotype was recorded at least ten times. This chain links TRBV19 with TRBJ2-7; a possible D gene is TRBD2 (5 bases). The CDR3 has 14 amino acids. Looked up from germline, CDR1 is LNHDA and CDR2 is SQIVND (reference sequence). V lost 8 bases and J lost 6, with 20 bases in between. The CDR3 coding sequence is TGTGCCAGTGGGAGTATCAACCTCTTTCGCGAGCAGTACTTC. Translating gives CASGSINLFREQYF.

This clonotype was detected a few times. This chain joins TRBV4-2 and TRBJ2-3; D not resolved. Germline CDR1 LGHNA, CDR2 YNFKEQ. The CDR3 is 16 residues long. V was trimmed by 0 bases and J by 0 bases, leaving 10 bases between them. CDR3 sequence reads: CASSQDPTSSTDTQYF. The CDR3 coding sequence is TGTGCCAGCAGCCAAGATCCTACTTCAAGCACAGATACGCAGTATTTT.

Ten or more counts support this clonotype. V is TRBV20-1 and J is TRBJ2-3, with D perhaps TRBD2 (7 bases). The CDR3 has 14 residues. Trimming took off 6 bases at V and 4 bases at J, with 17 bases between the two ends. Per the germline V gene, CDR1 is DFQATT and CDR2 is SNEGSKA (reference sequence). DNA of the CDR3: TGCAGTGCCAAAAGGGGGGGCGCGGCAGATACGCAGTATTTT. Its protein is CSAKRGGAADTQYF.

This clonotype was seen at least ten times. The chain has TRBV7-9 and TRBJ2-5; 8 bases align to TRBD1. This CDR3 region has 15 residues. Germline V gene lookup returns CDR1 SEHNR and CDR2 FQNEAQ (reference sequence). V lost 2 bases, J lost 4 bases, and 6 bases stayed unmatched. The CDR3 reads CASSLLTGGGETQYF. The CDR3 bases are TGTGCCAGCAGCTTATTAACAGGGGGAGGAGAGACCCAGTACTTC.

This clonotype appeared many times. DNA of the CDR3: TGTGCCAGCAGCGCCGCAGGCCAGCCTAGCAATCAGCCCCAGCATTTT. Translated: CASSAAGQPSNQPQHF. The V call is TRBV7-6, the J call TRBJ1-5; D call uncertain. This CDR3 is 16 amino acids long. Trimming pared 5 bases from V and 0 bases from J, leaving 14 bases between. Germline lookup yields CDR1 SGHVS and CDR2 FNYEAQ. The full variable domain, in which reference TRBV7-6 and TRBJ1-5 provide the parts outside the CDR3, is GAGVSQSPRYKVTKRGQDVALRCDPISGHVSLYWYRQALGQGPEFLTYFNYEAQQDKSGLPNDRFSAERPEGSISTLTIQRTEQRDSAMYRCASSAAGQPSNQPQHFGDGTRLSIL.

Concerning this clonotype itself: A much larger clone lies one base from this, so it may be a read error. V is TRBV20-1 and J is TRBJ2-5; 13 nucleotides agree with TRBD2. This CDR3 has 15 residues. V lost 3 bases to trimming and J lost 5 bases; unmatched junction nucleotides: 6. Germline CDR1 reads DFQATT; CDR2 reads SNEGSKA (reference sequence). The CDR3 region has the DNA TGCAGTGCTAGTGGACTAGCGGGAGCCGGTGAGACCCAGTACTTC. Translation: CSASGLAGAGETQYF.

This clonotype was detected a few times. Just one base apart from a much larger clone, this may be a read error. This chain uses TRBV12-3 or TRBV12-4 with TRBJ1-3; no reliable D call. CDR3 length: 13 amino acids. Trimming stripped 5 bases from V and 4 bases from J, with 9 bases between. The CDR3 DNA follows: TGTGCCAGCAGTAGGAATGCGGGAAACACCATATATTTT. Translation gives CASSRNAGNTIYF.

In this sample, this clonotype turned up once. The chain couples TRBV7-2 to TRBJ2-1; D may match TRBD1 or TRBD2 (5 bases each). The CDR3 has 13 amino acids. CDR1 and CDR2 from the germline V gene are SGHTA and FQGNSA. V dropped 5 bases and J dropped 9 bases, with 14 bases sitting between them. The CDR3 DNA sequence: TGTGCCAGCAGCACCGGGGCAGGCGGTGAGCAGTTCTTC. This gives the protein CASSTGAGGEQFF. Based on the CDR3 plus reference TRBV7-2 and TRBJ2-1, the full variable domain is GAGVSQSPSNKVTEKGKDVELRCDPISGHTALYWYRQSLGQGLEFLIYFQGNSAPDKSGLPSDRFSAERTGGSVSTLTIQRTQQEDSAVYLCASSTGAGGEQFFGPGTRLTVL.

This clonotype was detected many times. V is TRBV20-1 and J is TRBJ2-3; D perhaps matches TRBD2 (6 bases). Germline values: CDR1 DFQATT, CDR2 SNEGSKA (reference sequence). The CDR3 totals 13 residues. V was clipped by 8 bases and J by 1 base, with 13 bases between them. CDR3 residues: CSSGGPGTDTQYF. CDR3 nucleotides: TGCAGTAGCGGAGGGCCGGGCACAGATACGCAGTATTTT.

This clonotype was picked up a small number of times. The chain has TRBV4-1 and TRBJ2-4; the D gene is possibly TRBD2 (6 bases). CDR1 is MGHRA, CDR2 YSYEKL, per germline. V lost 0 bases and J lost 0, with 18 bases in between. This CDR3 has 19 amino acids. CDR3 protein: CASSQDPGDQRLAKNIQYF. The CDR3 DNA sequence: TGCGCCAGCAGCCAAGATCCGGGGGATCAACGACTAGCCAAAAACATTCAGTACTTC.

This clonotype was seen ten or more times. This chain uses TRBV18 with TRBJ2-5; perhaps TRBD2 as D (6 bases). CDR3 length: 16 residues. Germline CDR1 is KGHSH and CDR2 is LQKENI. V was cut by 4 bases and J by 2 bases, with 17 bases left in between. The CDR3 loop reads CASSRVVRLGQETQYF. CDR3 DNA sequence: TGTGCCAGCTCACGGGTAGTCCGACTAGGGCAAGAGACCCAGTACTTC. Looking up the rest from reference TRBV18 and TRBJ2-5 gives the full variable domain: NAGVMQNPRHLVRRRGQEARLRCSPMKGHSHVYWYRQLPEEGLKFMVYLQKENIIDESGMPKERFSAEFPKEGPSILRIQQVVRGDSAAYFCASSRVVRLGQETQYFGPGTRLLVL.

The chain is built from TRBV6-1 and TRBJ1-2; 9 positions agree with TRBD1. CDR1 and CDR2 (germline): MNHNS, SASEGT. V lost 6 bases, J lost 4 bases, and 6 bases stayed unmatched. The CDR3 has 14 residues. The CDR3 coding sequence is TGTGCCAGCAGCCAAGGACAGGGGATCTATGGCTACACCTTC. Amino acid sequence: CASSQGQGIYGYTF.

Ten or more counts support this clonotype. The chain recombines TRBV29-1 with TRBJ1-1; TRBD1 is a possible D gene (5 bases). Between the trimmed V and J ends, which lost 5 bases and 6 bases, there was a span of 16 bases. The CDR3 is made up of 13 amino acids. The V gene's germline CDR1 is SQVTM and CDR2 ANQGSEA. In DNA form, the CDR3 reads TGCAGCGTTTTGTGGGGGGTAGGCGCTGAAGCTTTCTTT. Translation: CSVLWGVGAEAFF.

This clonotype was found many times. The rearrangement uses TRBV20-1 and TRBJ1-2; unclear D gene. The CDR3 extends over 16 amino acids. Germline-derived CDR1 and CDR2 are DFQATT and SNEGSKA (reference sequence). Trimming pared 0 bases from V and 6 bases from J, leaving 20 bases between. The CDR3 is CSARDSRRVLDNGYTF. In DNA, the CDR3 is TGCAGTGCTAGAGATTCGCGTCGGGTTTTGGATAATGGCTACACCTTC.

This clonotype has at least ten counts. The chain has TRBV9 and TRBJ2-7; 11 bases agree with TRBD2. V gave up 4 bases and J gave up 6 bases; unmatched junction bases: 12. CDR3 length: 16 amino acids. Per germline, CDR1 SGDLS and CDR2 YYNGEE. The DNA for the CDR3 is TGTGCCAGCAGCTCCAGGTCAACTAGCGGGGGATGCGAGCAGTACTTC. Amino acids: CASSSRSTSGGCEQYF.

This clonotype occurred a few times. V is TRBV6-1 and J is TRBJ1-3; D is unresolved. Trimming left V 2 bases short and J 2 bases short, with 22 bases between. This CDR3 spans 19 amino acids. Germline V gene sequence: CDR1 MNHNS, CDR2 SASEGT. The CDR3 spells CASSESLLGRALPGNTIYF. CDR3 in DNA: TGTGCCAGCAGTGAAAGTCTATTAGGACGGGCCCTCCCTGGAAACACCATATATTTT.

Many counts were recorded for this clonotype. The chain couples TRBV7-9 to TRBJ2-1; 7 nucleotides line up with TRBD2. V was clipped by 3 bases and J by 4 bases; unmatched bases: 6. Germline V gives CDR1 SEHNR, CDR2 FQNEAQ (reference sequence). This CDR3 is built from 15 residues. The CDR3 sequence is CASSLGSGQYNEQFF. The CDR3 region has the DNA TGTGCCAGCAGCTTGGGTAGCGGGCAGTACAATGAGCAGTTCTTC.

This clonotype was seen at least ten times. The CDR3 sequence: CATSRDRALRDYEQYF. The CDR3 DNA reads TGTGCCACCAGCAGAGATCGGGCTCTGAGGGACTACGAGCAGTACTTC. The chain has TRBV15 and TRBJ2-7; TRBD2 is a possible D gene (5 bases). Germline V gene sequence: CDR1 LNHNV, CDR2 YYDKDF (reference sequence). V was trimmed by 0 bases and J by 3 bases, leaving 15 bases between them. The CDR3 spans 16 residues. Full variable domain (remainder filled in from reference TRBV15 and TRBJ2-7): DAMVIQNPRYQVTQFGKPVTLSCSQTLNHNVMYWYQQKSSQAPKLLFHYYDKDFNNEADTPDNFQSRRPNTSFCFLDIRSPGLGDTAMYLCATSRDRALRDYEQYFGPGTRLTVT.

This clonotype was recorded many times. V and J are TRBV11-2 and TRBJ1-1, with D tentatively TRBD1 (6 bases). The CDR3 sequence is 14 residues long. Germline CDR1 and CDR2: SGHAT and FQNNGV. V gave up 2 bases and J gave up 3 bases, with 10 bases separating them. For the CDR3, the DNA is TGTGCCAGCAGCTTATTAGGGGGGCACACTGAAGCTTTCTTT. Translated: CASSLLGGHTEAFF.

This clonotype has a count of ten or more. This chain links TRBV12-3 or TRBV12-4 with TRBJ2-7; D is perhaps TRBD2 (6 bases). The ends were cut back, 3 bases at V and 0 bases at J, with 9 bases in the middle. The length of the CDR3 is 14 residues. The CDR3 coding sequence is TGTGCCAGCAGTTTCGGCGGGAACTCCTACGAGCAGTACTTC. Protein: CASSFGGNSYEQYF.